This note documents a single T cell receptor (beta chain) sequence. The sample comes from a study of cytomegalovirus exposure and HLA in healthy donors. V shed 4 bases, J shed 9 bases, and the junction held 12 bases outside the gene matches. Germline CDR1 MGHRA, CDR2 YSYEKL. The CDR3 loop spans 15 amino acids. The primer mix had 60 Vbeta and 13 Jbeta primers. The protocol was immunoSEQ multiplex PCR, while the TCRdb copy is restricted to in-frame clones and leaves out a portion. This listing includes almost 45,000 clones. The sequenced sample consisted of PBMCs. The J gene is TRBJ1-5, the V gene TRBV4-1, with 7 bases identical to TRBD1. The receptor comes from a male donor in good health and CMV-seronegative. CDR3 nucleotides: TGCGCCAGCAGCCGGGGGGACAGTCCTGGGTGGCCCCAGCATTTT. This gives the protein CASSRGDSPGWPQHF.